These T cell receptor beta chains were read from a single sample in a study of T cell responses to AZD1222 COVID-19 vaccine. Assay: immunoSEQ multiplex PCR; the TCRdb copy retains only in-frame clones and omits some. The data contain around 100,000 clones, around 95% of them singletons. Sequencing used peripheral blood, obtained on day 0 of AZD1222 vaccination. These receptors were obtained from an adult in good health. Each CDR3 is given with its conserved first and last residue. Fields, in order: CDR3 DNA, CDR3 protein, V gene, D gene, J gene, clone size. The D gene is left open where the match is weak. Not every row has a clone size; where given, it reads once, few, many or a size class.

TGCGCCAGCAGCTTGGGGGTAAATCTACCTACCTACGAGCAGTACTTC	CASSLGVNLPTYEQYF	TRBV5-1	.	TRBJ2-7	.
TGCAGTGCTAGGGCTGGTTACGAGCAGTACTTC	CSARAGYEQYF	TRBV20-1	.	TRBJ2-7	once
TGTGCCAGCAGTCTGGGGCGTGGGTCCTACAATGAGCAGTTCTTC	CASSLGRGSYNEQFF	TRBV27	.	TRBJ2-1	once
TGTGCCAGCAGTTACTCCGGCGGGGGGTCCGGGGAGCTGTTTTTT	CASSYSGGGSGELFF	TRBV6-2/TRBV6-3	TRBD2	TRBJ2-2	few
TGCAGCGTTTGCCCGACAGGGGGAGCTGAAGCTTTCTTT	CSVCPTGGAEAFF	TRBV29-1	TRBD1	TRBJ1-1	.
TGTGCCTGTGGACTAGCGGGAGAAGAGACCCAGTACTTC	CACGLAGEETQYF	TRBV2	TRBD2	TRBJ2-5	.
TGTGCCAGCAGTTCCGGGACTGTGAGTTCACCCCTCCACTTT	CASSSGTVSSPLHF	TRBV27	.	TRBJ1-6	.
TGTGCCAGCAGTTATGGAGGGGAGGGTAATTCACCCCTCCACTTT	CASSYGGEGNSPLHF	TRBV6-9	.	TRBJ1-6	.
TGTGCCAGCAGCTCTCTATGGGGCTACACCTTC	CASSSLWGYTF	TRBV7-6	.	TRBJ1-2	.
TGTGCCAGCACCACCGAGTTTGACCGGGCTAATGAAAAACTGTTTTTT	CASTTEFDRANEKLFF	TRBV7-9	.	TRBJ1-4	.
TGTGCCAGCAGTCGTTCCGGGACAGGGGGTGAAGCTTTCTTT	CASSRSGTGGEAFF	TRBV28	TRBD1	TRBJ1-1	.
TGTGCCAGCAGCCAGCGGGGGGAGCGGGGCAATGAGCAGTTCTTC	CASSQRGERGNEQFF	TRBV3-1/TRBV3-2	TRBD2	TRBJ2-1	.
TGTGCCCTCCGAGGGGGTTCTAACTATGGCTACACCTTC	CALRGGSNYGYTF	TRBV28	.	TRBJ1-2	.
TGTGCCAGCAGTGGTACAGGGAGGGCGGCTGCCGCTGAAGCTTTCTTT	CASSGTGRAAAAEAFF	TRBV6-1	.	TRBJ1-1	.